This TCR beta chain comes out of a study of T cell repertoires in ileal Crohn's disease. Study-level results: Compared with non-smokers, active smokers at surgery showed more clonal expansions.

Patients were adults with ileal or ileocolonic Crohn's disease needing resection. TCRdb's table, derived via immunoSEQ multiplex PCR, lists solely in-frame clones and lacks some. The sample yields about 18,000 clones, roughly three fifths seen once. A word on this clone: What it binds is unknown.

Sequenced input: ileal tissue. The receptor's source is an adult with Crohn's disease.

The CDR3 region has the DNA TGTGCCAGCAGCAAAGATCCCAGGGATGAGAGTGTTACCTACGAGCAGTACTTC. The encoded protein is CASSKDPRDESVTYEQYF. V and J are TRBV21-1 and TRBJ2-7; whether TRBD1, the table's D call, matches the DNA was not checked. TRBV21-1 is shown as a pseudogene. This CDR3 is built from 18 residues.